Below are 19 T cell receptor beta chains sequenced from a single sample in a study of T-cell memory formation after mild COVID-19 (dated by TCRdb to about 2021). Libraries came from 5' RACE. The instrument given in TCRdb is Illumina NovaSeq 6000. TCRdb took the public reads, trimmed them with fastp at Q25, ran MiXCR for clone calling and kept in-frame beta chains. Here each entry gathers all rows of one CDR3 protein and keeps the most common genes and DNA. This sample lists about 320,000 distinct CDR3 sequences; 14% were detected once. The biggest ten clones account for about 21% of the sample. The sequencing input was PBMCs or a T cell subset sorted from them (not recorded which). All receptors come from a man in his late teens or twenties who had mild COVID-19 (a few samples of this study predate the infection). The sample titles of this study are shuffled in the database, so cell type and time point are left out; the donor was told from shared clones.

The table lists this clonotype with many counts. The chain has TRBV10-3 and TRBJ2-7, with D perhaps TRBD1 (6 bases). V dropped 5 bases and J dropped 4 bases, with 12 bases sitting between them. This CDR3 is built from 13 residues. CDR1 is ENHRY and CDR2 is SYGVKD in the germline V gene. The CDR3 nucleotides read TGTGCCATCAGTCAACAGGGTTCTTACGAGCAGTACGTC. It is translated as CAISQQGSYEQYV.

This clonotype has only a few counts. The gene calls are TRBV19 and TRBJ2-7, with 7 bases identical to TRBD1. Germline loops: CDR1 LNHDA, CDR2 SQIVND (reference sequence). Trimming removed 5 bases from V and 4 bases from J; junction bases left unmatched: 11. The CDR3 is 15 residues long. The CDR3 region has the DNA TGTGCCAGTAGTTCTACCGACAGGGCCGGGTACGAGCAGTACTTC. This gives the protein CASSSTDRAGYEQYF.

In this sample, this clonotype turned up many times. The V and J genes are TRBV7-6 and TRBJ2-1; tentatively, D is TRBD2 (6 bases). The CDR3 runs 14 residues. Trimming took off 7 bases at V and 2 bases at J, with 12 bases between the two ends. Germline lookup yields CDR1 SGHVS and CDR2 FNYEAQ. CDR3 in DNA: TGTGCCAGCACAGGCGGGGTCGCCTACAATGAGCAGTTCTTC. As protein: CASTGGVAYNEQFF. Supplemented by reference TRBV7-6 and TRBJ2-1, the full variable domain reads GAGVSQSPRYKVTKRGQDVALRCDPISGHVSLYWYRQALGQGPEFLTYFNYEAQQDKSGLPNDRFSAERPEGSISTLTIQRTEQRDSAMYRCASTGGVAYNEQFFGPGTRLTVL.

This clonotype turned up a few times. CDR3 sequence reads: CASSQEGRGKDQPQHF. Here the CDR3 DNA reads TGCGCCAGCAGCCAAGAGGGCAGGGGGAAGGATCAGCCCCAGCATTTT. V usage is TRBV4-1 and J usage is TRBJ1-5; 7 nucleotides align to TRBD1. Per germline, CDR1 MGHRA and CDR2 YSYEKL. Trimming took 0 bases from V and 5 from J; bases not matched to a gene: 7. CDR3 length equals 16 residues.

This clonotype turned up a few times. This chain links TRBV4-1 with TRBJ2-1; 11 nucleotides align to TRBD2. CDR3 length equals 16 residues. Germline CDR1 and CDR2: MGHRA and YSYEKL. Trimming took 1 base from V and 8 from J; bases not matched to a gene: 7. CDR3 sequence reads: CASSQAVAGGQDEQFF. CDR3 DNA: TGCGCCAGCAGCCAAGCGGTAGCGGGGGGGCAGGATGAGCAGTTCTTC.

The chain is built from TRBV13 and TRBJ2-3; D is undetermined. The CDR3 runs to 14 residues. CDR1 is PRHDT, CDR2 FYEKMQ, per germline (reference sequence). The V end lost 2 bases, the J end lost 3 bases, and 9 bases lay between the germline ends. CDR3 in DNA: TGTGCCAGCAGCTTACCCCGGACGACAGATACGCAGTATTTT. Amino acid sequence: CASSLPRTTDTQYF.

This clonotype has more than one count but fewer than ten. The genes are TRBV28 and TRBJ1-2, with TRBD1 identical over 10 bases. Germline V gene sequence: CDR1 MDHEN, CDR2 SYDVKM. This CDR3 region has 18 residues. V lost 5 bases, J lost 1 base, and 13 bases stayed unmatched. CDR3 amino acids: CASSPTRDRGRVNYGYTF. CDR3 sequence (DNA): TGTGCCAGCAGTCCAACCCGGGACAGGGGAAGGGTTAACTATGGCTACACCTTC.

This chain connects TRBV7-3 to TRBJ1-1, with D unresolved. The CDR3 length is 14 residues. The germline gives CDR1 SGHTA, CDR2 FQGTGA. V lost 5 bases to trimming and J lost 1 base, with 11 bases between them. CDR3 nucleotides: TGTGCCAGCAGCGCCGCGGGAGCGAACACTGAAGCTTTCTTT. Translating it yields CASSAAGANTEAFF.

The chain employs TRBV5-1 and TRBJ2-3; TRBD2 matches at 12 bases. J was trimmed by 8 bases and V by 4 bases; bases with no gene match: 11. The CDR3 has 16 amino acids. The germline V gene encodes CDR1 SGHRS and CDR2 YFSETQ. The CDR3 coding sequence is TGCGCCAGCAGCCTACCCCCTAGCGGGGGGGCCGGTACGCAGTATTTT. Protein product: CASSLPPSGGAGTQYF.

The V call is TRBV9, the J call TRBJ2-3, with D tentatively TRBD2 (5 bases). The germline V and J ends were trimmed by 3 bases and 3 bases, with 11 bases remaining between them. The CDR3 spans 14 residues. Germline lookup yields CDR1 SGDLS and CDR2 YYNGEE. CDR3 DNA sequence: TGTGCCAGCAGCGCCGCGAGCGGTACAGATACGCAGTATTTT. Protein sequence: CASSAASGTDTQYF.

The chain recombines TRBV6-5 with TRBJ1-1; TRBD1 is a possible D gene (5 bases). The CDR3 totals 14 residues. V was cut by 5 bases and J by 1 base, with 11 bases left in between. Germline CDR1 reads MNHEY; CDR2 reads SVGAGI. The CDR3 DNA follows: TGTGCCAGCAGTCCCAGGGAGGGGAACACTGAAGCTTTCTTT. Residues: CASSPREGNTEAFF.

Here the CDR3 reads CASSLEWTGAANTGELFF. As DNA, the CDR3 is TGTGCCAGCAGCTTAGAGTGGACAGGGGCCGCGAACACCGGGGAGCTGTTTTTT. J is TRBJ2-2 and V is TRBV7-9; TRBD1 aligns across 9 bases. This CDR3 comprises 18 residues. The V segment lost 1 base and the J segment 0 bases; nucleotides outside the gene matches: 6. Germline CDR1 is SEHNR and CDR2 is FQNEAQ (reference sequence).

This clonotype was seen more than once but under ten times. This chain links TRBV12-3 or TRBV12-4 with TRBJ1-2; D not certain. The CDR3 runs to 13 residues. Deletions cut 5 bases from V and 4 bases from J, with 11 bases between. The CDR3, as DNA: TGTGCCAGCAGTGCCGGCCCGACCTATGGCTACACCTTC. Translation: CASSAGPTYGYTF.

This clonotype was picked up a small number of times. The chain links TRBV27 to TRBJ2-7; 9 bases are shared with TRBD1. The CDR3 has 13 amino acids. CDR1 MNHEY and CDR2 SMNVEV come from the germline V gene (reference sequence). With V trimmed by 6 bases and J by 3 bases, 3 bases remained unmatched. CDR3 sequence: CASRGGQGYEQYF. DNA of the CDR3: TGTGCCAGCAGGGGGGGACAGGGCTACGAGCAGTACTTC.

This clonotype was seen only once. The DNA of the CDR3 is TGTGCCAGCTCACCCGTTAGTCAGAATTCACCCCTCCACTTT. Translated, it gives CASSPVSQNSPLHF. The rearrangement joins TRBV18 to TRBJ1-6; no firm D call. Germline lookup yields CDR1 KGHSH and CDR2 LQKENI. The CDR3 sequence is 14 residues long. Trimming removed 3 bases at V and 7 bases at J, with 10 bases between.

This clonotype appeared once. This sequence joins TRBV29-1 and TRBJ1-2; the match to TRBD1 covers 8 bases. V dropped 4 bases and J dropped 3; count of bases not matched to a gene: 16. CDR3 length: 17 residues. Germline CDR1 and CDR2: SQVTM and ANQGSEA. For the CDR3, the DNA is TGCAGCGTTGCTCTTGACGACAGGGGAGGATTTGACTATGGCTACACCTTC. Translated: CSVALDDRGGFDYGYTF.

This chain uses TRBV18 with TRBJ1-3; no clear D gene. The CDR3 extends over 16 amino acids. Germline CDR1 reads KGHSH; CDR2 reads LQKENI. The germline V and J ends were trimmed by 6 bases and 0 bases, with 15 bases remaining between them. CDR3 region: CASSRVPIDSGNTIYF. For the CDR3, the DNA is TGTGCCAGCTCCCGGGTCCCTATTGACTCTGGAAACACCATATATTTT.

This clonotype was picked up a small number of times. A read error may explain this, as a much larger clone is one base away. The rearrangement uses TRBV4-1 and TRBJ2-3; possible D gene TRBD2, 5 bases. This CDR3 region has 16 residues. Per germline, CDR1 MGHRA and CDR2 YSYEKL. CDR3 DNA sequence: TGCGCCAGCAGCCAAGAGGCCAGGCCTAGCACAGATAAGCAGTATTTT. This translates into CASSQEARPSTDKQYF.

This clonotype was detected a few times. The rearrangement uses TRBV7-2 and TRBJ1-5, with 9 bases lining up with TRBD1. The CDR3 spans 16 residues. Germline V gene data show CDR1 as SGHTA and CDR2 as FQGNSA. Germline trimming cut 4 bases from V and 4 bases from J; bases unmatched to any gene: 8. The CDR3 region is CASSSPDRGGNQPQHF. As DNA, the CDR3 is TGTGCCAGCAGCTCCCCGGACAGGGGTGGAAATCAGCCCCAGCATTTT.